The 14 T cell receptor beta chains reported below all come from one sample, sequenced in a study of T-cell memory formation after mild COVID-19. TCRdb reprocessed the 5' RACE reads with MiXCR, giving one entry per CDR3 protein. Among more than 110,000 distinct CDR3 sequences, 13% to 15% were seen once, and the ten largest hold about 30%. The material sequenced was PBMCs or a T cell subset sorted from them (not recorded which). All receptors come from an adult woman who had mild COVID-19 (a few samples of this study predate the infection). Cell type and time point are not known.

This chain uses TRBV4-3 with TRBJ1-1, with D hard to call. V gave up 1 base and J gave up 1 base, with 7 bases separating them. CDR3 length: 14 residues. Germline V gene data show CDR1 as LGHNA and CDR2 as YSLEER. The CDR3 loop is CASSQAPANTEAFF. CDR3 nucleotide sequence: TGCGCCAGCAGCCAAGCTCCGGCGAACACTGAAGCTTTCTTT.

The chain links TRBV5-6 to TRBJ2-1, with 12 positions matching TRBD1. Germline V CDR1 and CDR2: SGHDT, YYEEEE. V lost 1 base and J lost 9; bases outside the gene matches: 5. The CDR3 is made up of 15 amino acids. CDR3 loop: CASSLWDRGLGEQFF. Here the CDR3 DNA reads TGTGCCAGCAGCTTGTGGGACAGGGGGCTTGGTGAGCAGTTCTTC.

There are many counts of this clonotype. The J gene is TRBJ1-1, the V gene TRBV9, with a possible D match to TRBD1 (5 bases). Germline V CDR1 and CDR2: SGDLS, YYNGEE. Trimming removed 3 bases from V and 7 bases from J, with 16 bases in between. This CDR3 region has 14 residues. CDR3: CASSGYGGGSEAFF. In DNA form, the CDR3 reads TGTGCCAGCAGCGGCTACGGGGGGGGAAGTGAAGCTTTCTTT.

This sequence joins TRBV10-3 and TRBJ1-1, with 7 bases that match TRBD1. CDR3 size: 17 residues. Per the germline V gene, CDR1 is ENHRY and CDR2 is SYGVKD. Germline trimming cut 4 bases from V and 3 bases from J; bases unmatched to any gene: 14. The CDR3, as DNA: TGTGCCATCAGTGGAGATCCACGGACAGGACAGGACACTGAAGCTTTCTTT. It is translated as CAISGDPRTGQDTEAFF.

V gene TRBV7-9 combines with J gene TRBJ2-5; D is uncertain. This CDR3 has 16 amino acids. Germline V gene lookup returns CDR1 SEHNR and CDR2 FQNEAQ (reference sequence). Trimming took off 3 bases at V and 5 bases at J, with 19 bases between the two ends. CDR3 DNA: TGTGCCAGCAGCTTGTCGTTGGCTCCACTTGTGGAGACCCAGTACTTC. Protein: CASSLSLAPLVETQYF.

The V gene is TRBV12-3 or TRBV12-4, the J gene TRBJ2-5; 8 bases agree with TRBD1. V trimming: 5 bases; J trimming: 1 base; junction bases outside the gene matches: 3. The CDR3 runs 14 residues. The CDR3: CASSPDRAQETQYF. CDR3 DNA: TGTGCCAGCAGTCCGGACAGGGCCCAAGAGACCCAGTACTTC.

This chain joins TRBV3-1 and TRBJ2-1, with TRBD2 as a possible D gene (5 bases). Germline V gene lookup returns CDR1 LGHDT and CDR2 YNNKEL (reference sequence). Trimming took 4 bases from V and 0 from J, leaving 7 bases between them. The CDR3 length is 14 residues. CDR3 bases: TGTGCCAGCAGCCCGGGAAACTCCTACAATGAGCAGTTCTTC. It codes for CASSPGNSYNEQFF.

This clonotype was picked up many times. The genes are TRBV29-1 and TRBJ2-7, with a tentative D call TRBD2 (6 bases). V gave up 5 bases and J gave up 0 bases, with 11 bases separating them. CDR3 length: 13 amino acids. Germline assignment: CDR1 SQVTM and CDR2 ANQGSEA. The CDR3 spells CSVRSGDSYEQYF. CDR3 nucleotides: TGCAGCGTTCGGTCGGGGGACTCCTACGAGCAGTACTTC.

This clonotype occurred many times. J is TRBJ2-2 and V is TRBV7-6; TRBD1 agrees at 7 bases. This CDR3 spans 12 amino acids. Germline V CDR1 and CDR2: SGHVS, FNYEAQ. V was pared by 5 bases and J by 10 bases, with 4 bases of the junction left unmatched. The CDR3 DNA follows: TGTGCCAGCAGCACGACAGGGCTGGAGCTGTTTTTT. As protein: CASSTTGLELFF.

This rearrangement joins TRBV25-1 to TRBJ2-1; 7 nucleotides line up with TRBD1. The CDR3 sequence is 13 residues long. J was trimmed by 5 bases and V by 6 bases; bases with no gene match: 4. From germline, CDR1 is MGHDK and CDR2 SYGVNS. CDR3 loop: CASRSTGDNEQFF. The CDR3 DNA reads TGTGCCAGCAGGTCAACAGGGGACAATGAGCAGTTCTTC.

CDR3: CASSADRATDTQYF. In DNA form, the CDR3 reads TGTGCCAGCAGTGCCGACAGGGCCACAGATACGCAGTATTTT. This chain links TRBV27 with TRBJ2-3, with 7 bases matching TRBD1. CDR1 MNHEY and CDR2 SMNVEV come from the germline V gene (reference sequence). This CDR3 region has 14 residues. Trimming removed 5 bases from V and 2 bases from J; junction bases left unmatched: 4.

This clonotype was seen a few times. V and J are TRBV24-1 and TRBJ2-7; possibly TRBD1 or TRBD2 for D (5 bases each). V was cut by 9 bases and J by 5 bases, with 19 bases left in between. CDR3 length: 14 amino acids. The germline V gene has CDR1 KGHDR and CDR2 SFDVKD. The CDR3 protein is CATSDSGLVHEQYF. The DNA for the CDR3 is TGTGCCACCTCAGACAGCGGTCTCGTGCACGAGCAGTACTTC.

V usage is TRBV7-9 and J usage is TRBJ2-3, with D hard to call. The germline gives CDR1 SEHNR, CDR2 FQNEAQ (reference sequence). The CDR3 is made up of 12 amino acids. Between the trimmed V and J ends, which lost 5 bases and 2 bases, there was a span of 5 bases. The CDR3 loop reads CASSPFTDTQYF. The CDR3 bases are TGTGCCAGCAGCCCCTTCACAGATACGCAGTATTTT.

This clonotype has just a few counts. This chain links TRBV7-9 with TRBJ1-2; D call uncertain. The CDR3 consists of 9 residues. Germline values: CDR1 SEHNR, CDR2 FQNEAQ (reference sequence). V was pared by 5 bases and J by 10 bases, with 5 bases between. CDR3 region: CASSDSYTF. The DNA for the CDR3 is TGTGCCAGCAGCGATTCCTACACCTTC.